This T cell receptor beta chain is drawn from a study of T cells in Graves' hyperthyroidism and ophthalmopathy. The study, taken as a whole, reports: Among thyroid clonotypes expanded above 0.001, most also appeared in blood.

Many counts were recorded for this clonotype. Its cognate antigen is unknown. Template material for amplifying TCR beta CDR3 regions consisted of RNA transcripts. The TCR CDR3 first-round RT-PCR relied on the HTBI primer set. TCRdb reprocessed the multiplex PCR reads via MiXCR and lists one record per CDR3 protein. The sample records about half a million distinct CDR3 sequences, roughly 20% being singletons. The source of this sequence is a man aged 18 to 30 with Graves' hyperthyroidism. Source material: blood.

CDR3 loop: CASSLGTIQETQYF. In DNA, the CDR3 is TGTGCCAGCAGCTTAGGGACTATCCAAGAGACCCAGTACTTC. The gene calls are TRBV7-2 and TRBJ2-5; D is possibly TRBD2 (6 bases). This CDR3 contains 14 residues. The germline V gene has CDR1 SGHTA and CDR2 FQGNSA. Trimming took off 1 base at V and 1 base at J, with 7 bases between the two ends.